Described below is a single TCR beta chain sequence and its context. TCR beta CDR3 sequences were amplified from RNA transcripts. When the TCR CDR3 underwent first-round RT-PCR, the HTBI primer set was used. TCRdb independently ran MiXCR on the multiplex PCR reads; one entry per CDR3 protein. Of a few hundred thousand distinct CDR3 sequences listed, 20% to 25% were seen once; the top ten hold around four fifths. Patients were aged 18 to 65, had disease duration under 2 months, and had newly diagnosed hyperthyroidism. Lactation, pregnancy, other autoimmune disease or uncontrolled infection excluded patients. Clinical symptoms, serum thyroxine and TRAb, thyroid ultrasound and orbital computed tomography were used for the diagnoses. This entry comes from a study of T cells in Graves' hyperthyroidism and ophthalmopathy. Across the whole study: Peripheral blood was secured at the point of initial diagnosis, before any treatment.

CDR3 length equals 17 residues. CDR1 and CDR2 from the germline V gene are MNHNS and SASEGT. V gave up 2 bases and J gave up 0 bases; unmatched junction bases: 8. Source material: blood. The rearrangement uses TRBV6-1 and TRBJ2-7, with 9 nucleotides matching TRBD2. The receptor's source is a man aged 50 to 59 with Graves' hyperthyroidism. This CDR3 reads CASSESATSGPSYEQYF. The CDR3 coding sequence is TGTGCCAGCAGTGAATCGGCGACTAGCGGCCCCTCCTACGAGCAGTACTTC.